This TCR beta chain was observed in a study of CD8+ T cells in alopecia areata (dated by TCRdb to the late 2010s). A note on the overall study: Treated patients were enrolled in an open-label pilot trial of oral tofacitinib, 5 to 10 mg twice daily, for moderate-to-severe alopecia areata. Tofacitinib was given for 6 to 18 months, followed by 6 months of follow-up off drug to assess delayed response and recurrence. For the treated patients, the SALT score, which quantifies what percentage of scalp surface area is affected, served as the measure of disease severity. In both human patients and the C3H/HeJ mouse model, the study applied high-throughput TCRbeta sequencing to look at T cell clonal expansion in alopecia areata. On the human side, TCRbeta sequencing was run on scalp tissue and on sorted CD4+ and CD8+ peripheral blood T cells from healthy controls and from alopecia areata patients with either patchy or totalis/universalis disease. Biopsies were taken from tofacitinib-treated patients at baseline and at 4 and 24 weeks of treatment, and a later scalp biopsy was taken in several of the tofacitinib-treated patients. Clonality in the scalp was compared among normal scalp (n=4), patchy alopecia areata scalp (n=8), and alopecia totalis/universalis scalp (n=8). RNA was obtained with the PAXgene miRNA kit for fixed scalp, the miRNeasy kit for PBMCs, and the RNeasy kit for mouse skin. TCRbeta CDR3 regions were amplified by immunoSEQ multiplex PCR with 35 Vbeta forward and 13 Jbeta reverse primers.

Results and caveats for the whole study, not just this receptor: TCR sequences shared between patients were less clear than in mice, possibly partly because of HLA diversity in the patient population. Lesional scalp, especially in alopecia totalis/universalis, showed higher clonality and more expanded CD8+ clones than normal scalp, suggesting antigenic drive. Many expanded lesional clones were found to persist in scalp and blood during tofacitinib treatment, and relapse after treatment cessation may be partly explained by this persistence. Tofacitinib significantly decreased scalp clonality and the number of expanded CD8+ clones among the top 100 scalp clones. The treated cohort was small, with a single nonresponder, so links between baseline CD8+ expansion and response need larger studies. Scalp TCR repertoire analysis is complicated because resident alphabeta T cells in normal human skin are also sequenced, whereas mouse skin is dominated by gammadelta T cells.

Preparation of the library involved the immunoSEQ multiplex PCR assay. RNA was extracted from all samples and reverse transcribed into cDNA as template for TCR sequencing. First-strand cDNA was synthesized with SuperScript III using a 2:1 mix of oligo-dT and random hexamers. A synthetic immune receptor repertoire was used to measure amplification bias, and any remaining bias was corrected computationally. The original pipeline was this. After raw reads were preprocessed to remove errors, the CDR3 was defined following IMGT conventions as running from the conserved cysteine to phenylalanine. To get clonality, Shannon entropy was normalized by log2 of the number of productive unique TCRs and the result was subtracted from 1. Scalp TCRbeta sequences were cross-referenced with sorted blood CD4 and CD8 repertoires so that the CD4 or CD8 identity of scalp clones could be inferred. What TCRdb holds here is the immuneACCESS table cut down to in-frame rearrangements. Part of the clones is not present; checked against another copy, under half of the missing clones reflect an unresolved V gene, and the others are unexplained. That table is the source of V, J and clone size, and D and trimming were worked out from the DNA. The sample has some 96,000 clones on record, 60% to 65% of them singletons. The leading ten clones occupy around a sixth of the sample.

On this clone: Its binding antigen is unknown. Qualities for individual bases were not recorded, and no much larger clone is one base off.

The sample's time point, from its label and the paper: about four weeks on oral tofacitinib. The treatment or condition label, read with the paper, signifies: oral pan-JAK inhibitor, 5-10 mg twice daily. From alopecia areata patients, peripheral blood was collected along with lesional scalp punch biopsies. PBMCs were separated by density centrifugation and stained for CD3, CD4 and CD8, after which CD4+ and CD8+ T cells were sorted on a FACSAria. The germline V gene (reference sequence) yields SGHNT for CDR1 and YYREEE for CDR2. From the cysteine up to the phenylalanine, the CDR3 has a length of 16 residues. This entry keeps only the CDR3 DNA: 48 bases, framed from base 1. At the junction V is shortened by 6 bases and J by 4 bases; bases outside the gene matches: 9.

The sample consisted of CD8+ T cells sorted from blood, taken at week 4, from a patient treated with tofacitinib. The sequence was collected from a human donor with alopecia areata. Recombination linked TRBV5-4 to TRBJ2-1, with 11 bases matching TRBD2. The nucleotides read TGTGCCAGCACTCTCGGTAGCGGGGGGGCTTACAATGAGCAGTTCTTC. Its protein product is CASTLGSGGAYNEQFF.